These 13 T cell receptor beta chains share one sample of origin, sequenced in a study of shared clonotypes between healthy human individuals. Clones were sequenced by immunoSEQ multiplex PCR, and TCRdb holds only the in-frame ones, with some missing. This table has approximately 440,000 clones, roughly three quarters appearing once. Sequenced input: PBMCs. The receptors come from a woman aged 40 to 55 in good health. Some clones in this sample may be carry-over from other donors' samples.

The J gene is TRBJ2-5, the V gene TRBV4-1; D remains ambiguous. Trimming pared 0 bases from V and 5 bases from J, leaving 10 bases between. The length of the CDR3 is 14 residues. The germline V gene encodes CDR1 MGHRA and CDR2 YSYEKL. CDR3 sequence (DNA): TGCGCCAGCAGCCAAGAACATAGGCAGGAGACCCAGTACTTC. Translation gives CASSQEHRQETQYF.

By share, this clone ranks as medium-sized. The sample contains more than one DNA sequence encoding this CDR3. The V and J genes are TRBV4-3 and TRBJ2-2, with TRBD2 identical over 7 bases. Germline V gene lookup returns CDR1 LGHNA and CDR2 YSLEER. V shed 0 bases and J 6 bases; nucleotides not matched to a gene: 7. CDR3 length equals 16 residues. CDR3 residues: CASSQDTLGGPGELFF. The DNA for the CDR3 is TGCGCCAGCAGCCAAGATACGCTGGGAGGGCCCGGGGAGCTGTTTTTT.

The gene calls are TRBV30 and TRBJ2-2; a possible D gene is TRBD1 (5 bases). The V gene's germline CDR1 is GTSNPN and CDR2 SVGIG (reference sequence). The CDR3 covers 15 residues. The ends were cut back, 2 bases at V and 5 bases at J, with 15 bases in the middle. CDR3 nucleotide sequence: TGTGCCTGGAGTTCAGGGCGGTCGTGGACCGGGGAGCTGTTTTTT. It codes for CAWSSGRSWTGELFF.

This clone has more than one count but fewer than ten. The chain has TRBV10-2 and TRBJ2-1; 11 nucleotides agree with TRBD2. J gave up 0 bases and V 8 bases, and 0 bases lay outside the gene matches. The germline gives CDR1 WSHSY, CDR2 SAAADI. There are 14 residues in the CDR3. This CDR3 is CASGLAGSYNEQFF. CDR3 coding DNA: TGCGCCAGCGGACTAGCGGGCTCCTACAATGAGCAGTTCTTC.

With respect to this clone: A single base is all that separates this from a far larger clone, so a read error is likely. The chain is built from TRBV28 and TRBJ1-1, with TRBD1 as a possible D gene (5 bases). CDR1 is MDHEN, CDR2 SYDVKM, per germline. This CDR3 has 16 residues. CDR3 sequence: CACSLTIGQEGTEAFF. CDR3 coding DNA: TGTGCCTGCAGTTTAACGATCGGGCAGGAGGGGACTGAAGCTTTCTTT.

The rearrangement joins TRBV5-1 to TRBJ2-2, with D tentatively TRBD1 (6 bases). From germline, CDR1 is SGHRS and CDR2 YFSETQ. Trimming took 0 bases from V and 4 from J, leaving 13 bases between them. The CDR3 sequence is 16 residues long. CDR3 coding DNA: TGCGCCAGCAGCTTGGAGGTAGGGGGAGTCACCGGGGAGCTGTTTTTT. Residues: CASSLEVGGVTGELFF. Full variable domain (missing parts from reference TRBV5-1 and TRBJ2-2): KAGVTQTPRYLIKTRGQQVTLSCSPISGHRSVSWYQQTPGQGLQFLFEYFSETQRNKGNFPGRFSGRQFSNSRSEMNVSTLELGDSALYLCASSLEVGGVTGELFFGEGSRLTVL.

The chain couples TRBV7-3 to TRBJ2-6, with 7 bases matching TRBD1. Germline CDR1 is SGHTA and CDR2 is FQGTGA. The trim removed 0 bases at V and 0 bases at J, leaving 5 bases unmatched. The CDR3 has 18 residues. Written as DNA, the CDR3 is TGTGCCAGCAGCTTAACGGGACAGCGCCACTCTGGGGCCAACGTCCTGACTTTC. Protein: CASSLTGQRHSGANVLTF.

The rearrangement uses TRBV10-1 and TRBJ2-1; possibly TRBD1 for D (5 bases). Germline assignment: CDR1 WNHNN and CDR2 SYGVQD (reference sequence). The CDR3 totals 13 residues. V lost 0 bases, J lost 9 bases, and 9 bases lay in between. CDR3 residues: CASSESNRFEQFF. In nucleotides, the CDR3 is TGCGCCAGCAGTGAGTCAAACAGGTTTGAGCAGTTCTTC.

The chain links TRBV30 to TRBJ2-2; TRBD1 matches 12 bases. V lost 3 bases and J lost 3; bases outside the gene matches: 5. The CDR3 runs to 16 residues. Germline CDR1 and CDR2: GTSNPN and SVGIG (reference sequence). The CDR3 DNA reads TGTGCCTGGAGGGGGGACAGGGGGCCGGACACCGGGGAGCTGTTTTTT. It yields the protein CAWRGDRGPDTGELFF.

A note on this clone: A read error is likely here: a far larger clone is one base away. The genes are TRBV30 and TRBJ1-1; D unclear. The CDR3 has 13 residues. The germline CDR1 and CDR2 sequences are GTSNPN and SVGIG (reference sequence). Here the CDR3 DNA reads TGTGCCTGGATATTGCGGCGGAGCACTGGAGCTTTCTTT. This gives the protein CAWILRRSTGAFF.

This chain joins TRBV30 and TRBJ1-5; a possible D gene is TRBD1 (5 bases). The V end was cut by 6 bases, the J end by 1 base, with 19 bases between. This CDR3 has 16 amino acids. In germline, CDR1 is GTSNPN, CDR2 SVGIG (reference sequence). The CDR3 DNA follows: TGTGCCTGCTCGGGACCCTCAGGACTCAGCAATCAGCCCCAGCATTTT. It specifies CACSGPSGLSNQPQHF. Combining the CDR3 with reference TRBV30 and TRBJ1-5 gives the whole variable domain SQTIHQWPATLVQPVGSPLSLECTVEGTSNPNLYWYRQAAGRGLQLLFYSVGIGQISSEVPQNLSASRPQDRQFILSSKKLLLSDSGFYLCACSGPSGLSNQPQHFGDGTRLSIL.

The chain links TRBV5-1 to TRBJ2-7; no definite D call. The CDR3 runs 14 residues. CDR1 is SGHRS, CDR2 YFSETQ, per germline. V lost 2 bases to trimming and J lost 5 bases, with 14 bases between them. This CDR3 reads CASSFNSPADEQYF. As DNA, the CDR3 is TGCGCCAGCAGCTTTAACAGCCCCGCCGACGAGCAGTACTTC.

Only a few counts were recorded for this clone. DNA of the CDR3: TGTGCCAGCAGAAGACAGGGCGAGGGGACTGAAGCTTTCTTT. It is translated as CASRRQGEGTEAFF. J is TRBJ1-1 and V is TRBV2; 7 positions agree with TRBD1. CDR3 length equals 14 residues. Germline assignment: CDR1 SNHLY and CDR2 FYNNEI. Trimming took 6 bases from V and 5 from J; bases not matched to a gene: 9. Combining the CDR3 with reference TRBV2 and TRBJ1-1 gives the whole variable domain EPEVTQTPSHQVTQMGQEVILRCVPISNHLYFYWYRQILGQKVEFLVSFYNNEISEKSEIFDDQFSVERPDGSNFTLKIRSTKLEDSAMYFCASRRQGEGTEAFFGQGTRLTVV.